The count of the clone carrying this T cell receptor (beta chain) is one. This record belongs to a study of T cell changes during pregnancy in multiple sclerosis. Libraries were prepared by immunoSEQ multiplex PCR; TCRdb keeps only in-frame clonotypes and omits some of them. The sample consists of about 58,000 clones, 93% of them appearing once. Losses at the gene ends were 8 bases for V and 2 bases for J; bases not matched to a gene: 13. The CDR3 runs 16 residues. The germline gives CDR1 SEHNR, CDR2 FQNEAQ (reference sequence). The sequence was obtained from a female donor with multiple sclerosis, enrolled in a pregnancy study. This rearrangement joins TRBV7-9 to TRBJ2-7, with 9 bases lining up with TRBD2. The starting material was CD8+ T cells from peripheral blood mononuclear cells, obtained in the second trimester of pregnancy. The CDR3 DNA follows: TGTGCCAGCGGATCGAAGACCAGCGGGGGGCCCTACGAGCAGTACTTC. Translation gives CASGSKTSGGPYEQYF.